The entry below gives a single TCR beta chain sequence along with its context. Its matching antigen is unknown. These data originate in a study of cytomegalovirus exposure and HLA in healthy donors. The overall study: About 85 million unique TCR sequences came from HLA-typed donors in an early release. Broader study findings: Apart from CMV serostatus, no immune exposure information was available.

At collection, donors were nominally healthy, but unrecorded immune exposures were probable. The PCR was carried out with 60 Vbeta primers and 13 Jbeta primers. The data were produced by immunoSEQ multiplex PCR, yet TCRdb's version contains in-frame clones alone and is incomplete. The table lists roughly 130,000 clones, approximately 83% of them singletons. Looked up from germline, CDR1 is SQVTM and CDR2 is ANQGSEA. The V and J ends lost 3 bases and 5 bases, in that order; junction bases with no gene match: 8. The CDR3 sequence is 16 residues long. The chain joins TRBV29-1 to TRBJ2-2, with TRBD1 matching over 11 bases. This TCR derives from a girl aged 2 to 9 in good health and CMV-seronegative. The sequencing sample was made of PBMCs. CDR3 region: CSVEDRGRFGTGELFF. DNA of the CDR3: TGCAGCGTTGAGGACAGGGGGCGATTTGGGACCGGGGAGCTGTTTTTT.